Listed here are 14 T cell receptor beta chains from one sample, sequenced in a study of identical twins. TCRdb redid the calling of the 5' RACE reads with MiXCR, one entry per CDR3 protein. Found here are 450,000 or so distinct CDR3 sequences, 20% to 25% of them singletons; the top ten hold about 2.9%. These same records also appear under a second study, on T cells expressing NK-cell markers.

Sequencing input: CD4+ T cells sorted from blood. Source of these receptors: a woman in her late teens or twenties in good health.

V gene TRBV20-1 combines with J gene TRBJ2-3; 7 bases agree with TRBD2. Germline CDR1 reads DFQATT; CDR2 reads SNEGSKA (reference sequence). With V trimmed by 2 bases and J by 7 bases, 6 bases remained unmatched. This CDR3 comprises 13 residues. This CDR3 reads CSARHSGGNTQYF. Here the CDR3 DNA reads TGCAGTGCTAGACACTCGGGGGGAAATACGCAGTATTTT.

In this sample, this clonotype turned up many times. This chain links TRBV5-6 with TRBJ2-4; D gene ambiguous. The V gene lost 6 bases and the J gene lost 7 bases, with 14 bases spanning the gap. From germline, CDR1 is SGHDT and CDR2 YYEEEE. The CDR3 has 13 amino acids. CDR3 amino acids: CASTLRVYNIQYF. In DNA form, the CDR3 reads TGTGCCAGCACCTTAAGGGTGTACAACATTCAGTACTTC.

This clonotype was observed a few times. The V gene is TRBV5-1, the J gene TRBJ2-3; TRBD2 might be the D (5 bases). The CDR3 contains 14 residues. Germline V gene data show CDR1 as SGHRS and CDR2 as YFSETQ. Between the trimmed V and J ends, which lost 0 bases and 4 bases, there was a span of 9 bases. Here the CDR3 reads CASSLEGSADTQYF. In nucleotides, the CDR3 is TGCGCCAGCAGCTTGGAAGGTAGCGCAGATACGCAGTATTTT.

This clonotype was counted between two and nine times. The V call is TRBV12-3 or TRBV12-4, the J call TRBJ2-2, with TRBD2 identical over 12 bases. This CDR3 has 17 amino acids. The J segment lost 4 bases and the V segment lost 2 bases, leaving 5 bases of the junction unmatched. CDR3 loop: CASSLRLAGDTTGELFF. DNA for the CDR3: TGTGCCAGCAGTTTACGACTAGCGGGGGATACCACCGGGGAGCTGTTTTTT.

The V and J genes are TRBV6-1 and TRBJ1-3; D is perhaps TRBD1 (6 bases). The CDR3 totals 14 residues. V was shortened by 10 bases and J by 3 bases, with 16 bases between the two germline ends. Germline V gene sequence: CDR1 MNHNS, CDR2 SASEGT. As DNA, the CDR3 is TGTGCCACCCTACAGGGCCTACTTGGAAACACCATATATTTT. Encoded protein: CATLQGLLGNTIYF.

This clonotype showed up just a few times. The CDR3 DNA reads TGCAGCGGCCAGGATGAGGCCTTGGGCTACACCTTC. Protein product: CSGQDEALGYTF. This chain joins TRBV29-1 and TRBJ1-2; D unclear. V lost 7 bases, J lost 8 bases, and 17 bases lay in between. Germline V gene sequence: CDR1 SQVTM, CDR2 ANQGSEA. This CDR3 contains 12 residues. Together with reference TRBV29-1 and TRBJ1-2, the CDR3 gives the full variable domain: SAVISQKPSRDICQRGTSLTIQCQVDSQVTMMFWYRQQPGQSLTLIATANQGSEATYESGFVIDKFPISRPNLTFSTLTVSNMSPEDSSIYLCSGQDEALGYTFGSGTRLTVV.

This clonotype appeared a few times. This sequence joins TRBV6-1 and TRBJ2-7; D is tentatively TRBD1 or TRBD2 (5 bases each). This CDR3 contains 14 residues. From germline, CDR1 is MNHNS and CDR2 SASEGT. V lost 6 bases, J lost 2 bases, and 14 bases lay in between. Here the CDR3 DNA reads TGTGCCAGCAGACCCGGGACGTTGGCCTACGAGCAGTACTTC. Translated, it gives CASRPGTLAYEQYF.

The chain uses TRBV4-1 and TRBJ1-1; no firm D call. CDR1 is MGHRA, CDR2 YSYEKL, per germline. Trimming shortened V by 0 bases and J by 0 bases, and 5 bases separated the two germline ends. There are 14 residues in the CDR3. CDR3 in amino acids: CASSQEVVNTEAFF. The DNA for the CDR3 is TGCGCCAGCAGCCAAGAAGTGGTGAACACTGAAGCTTTCTTT.

V and J are TRBV6-1 and TRBJ2-4; D is undetermined. The CDR3 sequence is 16 residues long. The germline V and J ends were trimmed by 8 bases and 1 base, with 18 bases remaining between them. CDR1 is MNHNS and CDR2 is SASEGT in the germline V gene. The CDR3 nucleotides read TGTGCCAGCGGACCACCGGAGCTTCGGGCCAAAAACATTCAGTACTTC. As protein: CASGPPELRAKNIQYF.

This sequence joins TRBV5-6 and TRBJ2-7; 7 bases map to TRBD2. The CDR3 spans 14 residues. J lost 3 bases, V lost 0 bases, and 3 bases had no gene match. Germline CDR1 and CDR2: SGHDT and YYEEEE. CDR3 residues: CASSLGLANYEQYF. Here the CDR3 DNA reads TGTGCCAGCAGCTTGGGACTAGCTAACTACGAGCAGTACTTC. The full variable domain, its missing parts supplied by reference TRBV5-6 and TRBJ2-7, is DAGVTQSPTHLIKTRGQQVTLRCSPKSGHDTVSWYQQALGQGPQFIFQYYEEEERQRGNFPDRFSGHQFPNYSSELNVNALLLGDSALYLCASSLGLANYEQYFGPGTRLTVT.

This clonotype was seen many times. V usage is TRBV12-3 or TRBV12-4 and J usage is TRBJ1-2; D ambiguous. This CDR3 contains 14 residues. The V gene lost 3 bases and the J gene lost 8 bases, with 16 bases spanning the gap. The CDR3 DNA reads as TGTGCCAGCAGTTTTAGAAGGCTCAGCCGAGGCTACACCTTC. Translation: CASSFRRLSRGYTF.

This chain uses TRBV3-1 with TRBJ2-7, with D tentatively TRBD1 (5 bases). V was cut by 2 bases and J by 4 bases, with 15 bases left in between. CDR1 and CDR2 (germline): LGHDT, YNNKEL (reference sequence). There are 15 residues in the CDR3. The CDR3 here is CASSQWAGKNYEQYF. CDR3 DNA sequence: TGTGCCAGCAGCCAATGGGCAGGGAAGAATTACGAGCAGTACTTC.

The table lists this clonotype with many counts. V gene TRBV12-3 or TRBV12-4 combines with J gene TRBJ1-1, with D unclear. Trimming cost V 8 bases and J 2 bases, with 12 bases left between them. The CDR3 has 13 amino acids. CDR3 sequence: CASYQDGNTEAFF. The CDR3 DNA reads TGTGCCAGCTACCAGGACGGAAACACTGAAGCTTTCTTT.

This chain links TRBV9 with TRBJ1-5; TRBD1 might be the D (5 bases). With 0 bases removed from V and 6 bases from J, the gap between germline ends came to 7 bases. The CDR3 covers 13 residues. Germline CDR1 SGDLS, CDR2 YYNGEE. CDR3 nucleotide sequence: TGTGCCAGCAGCGTAGACGGGGCTCAGCCCCAGCATTTT. As protein: CASSVDGAQPQHF.